This TCR beta chain was captured in a study of cytomegalovirus exposure and HLA in healthy donors. Regarding the study as a whole: A prior analysis recorded that most TCR beta V segments were productive about 87% or about 30% of the time.

This clone has only a few counts. The target antigen is unknown. At the DNA level, this CDR3 is encoded by other sequences in the same sample as well. The PCR ran on 60 Vbeta and 13 Jbeta primers. Data came from immunoSEQ multiplex PCR; TCRdb stores just in-frame clones and leaves some out. The table includes over 120,000 clones, 78% detected once. CDR1 and CDR2 (germline): SGHNT, YYREEE (reference sequence). The CDR3 sequence is 14 residues long. Trimming removed 3 bases from V and 3 bases from J; junction bases left unmatched: 4. The chain employs TRBV5-4 and TRBJ2-3; 7 bases are a match to TRBD1. This clonotype originated in a woman aged 18-29 years in good health and CMV-seropositive. The sequenced sample consisted of PBMCs. The CDR3 coding sequence is TGTGCCAGCAGCTCGACAGGGAGAACAGATACGCAGTATTTT. It yields the protein CASSSTGRTDTQYF.